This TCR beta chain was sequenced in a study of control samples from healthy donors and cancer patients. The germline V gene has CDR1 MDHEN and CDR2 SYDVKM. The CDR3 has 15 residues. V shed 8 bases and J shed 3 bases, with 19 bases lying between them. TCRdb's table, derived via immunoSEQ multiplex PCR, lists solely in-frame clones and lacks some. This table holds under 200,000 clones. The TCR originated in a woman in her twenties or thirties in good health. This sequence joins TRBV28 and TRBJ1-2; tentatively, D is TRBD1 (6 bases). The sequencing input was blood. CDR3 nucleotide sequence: TGTGCCAGCGGGGGAGGAACTGCAGGGGACTATGGCTACACCTTC. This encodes CASGGGTAGDYGYTF.